The next 26 T cell receptor beta chains were all read from a single sample in a study of spatial heterogeneity in lung cancer. TCRdb reanalysed the 5' RACE reads using MiXCR and keeps one entry per CDR3 protein. There are under 30,000 distinct CDR3 sequences in the sample; approximately 3% occur only once, and around 30% lies in the top ten. The time point was: sample taken at primary tumor resection. Sample: PBMCs, taken at surgery. The receptors shown here come from a female donor with early-stage non-small cell lung cancer.

This clonotype was seen many times. This chain links TRBV20-1 with TRBJ2-5, with 8 positions matching TRBD2. J was trimmed by 1 base and V by 3 bases; bases with no gene match: 13. In germline, CDR1 is DFQATT, CDR2 SNEGSKA (reference sequence). CDR3 length equals 17 residues. The chain's CDR3 is CSASPPLPSGLQETQYF. The DNA for the CDR3 is TGCAGTGCTAGCCCGCCGCTGCCTAGCGGGCTCCAAGAGACCCAGTACTTC.

Within the sample, this clonotype is medium-sized. This chain connects TRBV28 to TRBJ2-3; D is undetermined. This CDR3 has 14 residues. CDR1 MDHEN and CDR2 SYDVKM come from the germline V gene. Trimming removed 6 bases from V and 1 base from J, with 11 bases in between. The CDR3 loop reads CASSFVAGTDTQYF. DNA for the CDR3: TGTGCCAGCAGCTTTGTTGCTGGCACAGATACGCAGTATTTT. The full variable domain, completed using reference TRBV28 and TRBJ2-3, is DVKVTQSSRYLVKRTGEKVFLECVQDMDHENMFWYRQDPGLGLRLIYFSYDVKMKEKGDIPEGYSVSREKKERFSLILESASTNQTSMYLCASSFVAGTDTQYFGPGTRLTVL.

This clonotype was counted at least ten times. The CDR3 region has the DNA TGTGCCAGCAGCGACGATTCGGATACGCAGTATTTT. It encodes CASSDDSDTQYF. This chain uses TRBV14 with TRBJ2-3; D gene ambiguous. This CDR3 contains 12 residues. CDR1 and CDR2 from the germline V gene are SGHDN and FVKESK. V was trimmed by 5 bases and J by 6 bases, leaving 9 bases between them. Based on the CDR3 plus reference TRBV14 and TRBJ2-3, the full variable domain is EAGVTQFPSHSVIEKGQTVTLRCDPISGHDNLYWYRRVMGKEIKFLLHFVKESKQDESGMPNNRFLAERTGGTYSTLKVQPAELEDSGVYFCASSDDSDTQYFGPGTRLTVL.

The rearrangement joins TRBV19 to TRBJ1-1; possible D gene TRBD1, 5 bases. Trimming took off 3 bases at V and 7 bases at J, with 12 bases between the two ends. Germline V CDR1 and CDR2: LNHDA, SQIVND (reference sequence). CDR3 size: 13 residues. The CDR3, as DNA: TGTGCCAGTAGTATGGGGGTGGCACTTGAAGCTTTCTTT. It is translated as CASSMGVALEAFF.

At least ten counts were recorded for this clonotype. The chain uses TRBV4-1 and TRBJ1-1; a weak D match, TRBD1 (5 bases). The CDR3 sequence is 13 residues long. Germline V lookup: CDR1 MGHRA, CDR2 YSYEKL. V was trimmed by 2 bases and J by 5 bases, leaving 9 bases between them. The CDR3 sequence: CASSQWWGTEAFF. Here the CDR3 DNA reads TGCGCCAGCAGCCAATGGTGGGGGACTGAAGCTTTCTTT.

In this sample, this clonotype turned up many times. The rearrangement uses TRBV3-1 and TRBJ2-3; 8 bases are shared with TRBD2. Unmatched junction bases numbered 6, after V lost 4 bases and J lost 0 bases. This CDR3 has 16 amino acids. Per the germline V gene, CDR1 is LGHDT and CDR2 is YNNKEL (reference sequence). This CDR3 reads CASSLNPSGSTDTQYF. CDR3 in DNA: TGTGCCAGCAGCCTTAATCCTAGCGGGAGCACAGATACGCAGTATTTT.

This clonotype has ten or more counts. The chain has TRBV4-1 and TRBJ2-7, with 9 bases aligning to TRBD1. V lost 2 bases and J lost 2; bases outside the gene matches: 7. This CDR3 contains 16 residues. Germline V CDR1 and CDR2: MGHRA, YSYEKL. CDR3: CASSQRTGTGTYEQYF. CDR3 DNA sequence: TGCGCCAGCAGCCAACGTACCGGGACAGGGACCTACGAGCAGTACTTC.

This clonotype was recorded a few times. V and J are TRBV10-3 and TRBJ1-1, with a tentative D call TRBD1 (5 bases). From germline, CDR1 is ENHRY and CDR2 SYGVKD. Trimming shortened V by 3 bases and J by 1 base, and 6 bases separated the two germline ends. The CDR3 contains 13 residues. CDR3 DNA: TGTGCCATCAGTGAACAGGCGAACACTGAAGCTTTCTTT. Translated: CAISEQANTEAFF.

This clonotype came up many times. The rearrangement links TRBV12-3 or TRBV12-4 to TRBJ2-5; 8 bases align to TRBD2. The V and J ends lost 5 bases and 4 bases, in that order; junction bases with no gene match: 15. This CDR3 region has 17 residues. The CDR3 nucleotides read TGTGCCAGCAGTCCTTCCGGATTTGCGGGAGGTGGAGAGACCCAGTACTTC. Encoded protein: CASSPSGFAGGGETQYF.

This clonotype was counted at least ten times. This rearrangement joins TRBV2 to TRBJ2-3; 7 nucleotides agree with TRBD2. The CDR3 has 12 amino acids. Germline assignment: CDR1 SNHLY and CDR2 FYNNEI. The V segment lost 11 bases and the J segment 1 base; nucleotides outside the gene matches: 3. For the CDR3, the DNA is TGTGCCGCAACTAGCGGCACAGATACGCAGTATTTT. Translated: CAATSGTDTQYF.

This clonotype has a count of ten or more. This chain links TRBV3-1 with TRBJ2-1, with 11 bases that match TRBD2. This CDR3 is 15 amino acids long. Germline V lookup: CDR1 LGHDT, CDR2 YNNKEL (reference sequence). Trimming took 7 bases from V and 3 from J; bases not matched to a gene: 5. Here the CDR3 reads CASTSGRTYYNEQFF. DNA for the CDR3: TGTGCCAGCACTAGCGGGAGGACCTACTACAATGAGCAGTTCTTC.

This clonotype was counted only a few times. This chain uses TRBV20-1 with TRBJ2-1; TRBD2 agrees at 14 bases. With V trimmed by 1 base and J by 1 base, 3 bases remained unmatched. CDR3 length: 17 amino acids. Looked up from germline, CDR1 is DFQATT and CDR2 is SNEGSKA (reference sequence). In DNA form, the CDR3 reads TGCAGTGCTAGAGGACTAGCGGGAGGGCCATCCTACAATGAGCAGTTCTTC. As protein: CSARGLAGGPSYNEQFF.

This chain links TRBV5-5 with TRBJ2-1; 10 bases match TRBD1. Losses at the gene ends were 2 bases for V and 7 bases for J; bases not matched to a gene: 3. The CDR3 extends over 14 amino acids. Per germline, CDR1 SGHKS and CDR2 YYEKEE (reference sequence). CDR3 residues: CASSLGQGENEQFF. CDR3 DNA sequence: TGTGCCAGCAGCTTAGGACAGGGGGAAAATGAGCAGTTCTTC.

This clonotype turned up a few times. This sequence may be a read error, since a much larger clone differs from it by one base. This chain links TRBV24-1 with TRBJ2-3; 8 nucleotides line up with TRBD2. The CDR3 sequence is 16 residues long. Germline V gene sequence: CDR1 KGHDR, CDR2 SFDVKD. The trim removed 3 bases at V and 8 bases at J, leaving 12 bases unmatched. The CDR3 sequence is CATSDRLGLDVFTQYF. Written as DNA, the CDR3 is TGTGCCACCAGTGATCGACTGGGACTAGATGTGTTTACGCAGTATTTT.

This clonotype was detected ten times or more. V gene TRBV27 combines with J gene TRBJ2-7; 8 positions agree with TRBD1. The CDR3 has 14 amino acids. V shed 8 bases, J shed 2 bases, and the junction held 8 bases outside the gene matches. Germline V gene sequence: CDR1 MNHEY, CDR2 SMNVEV (reference sequence). The DNA of the CDR3 is TGTGCCAGCGGAAGACAGGGGATGCCCTACGAGCAGTACTTC. Amino acids: CASGRQGMPYEQYF.

This clonotype was seen many times. The V call is TRBV5-4, the J call TRBJ2-1; the D is unclear. V lost 3 bases to trimming and J lost 6 bases, with 16 bases between them. Per the germline V gene, CDR1 is SGHNT and CDR2 is YYREEE (reference sequence). The CDR3 runs to 15 residues. In DNA form, the CDR3 reads TGTGCCAGCAGCTCGCTTGGGTCTTATAGCAATGAGCAGTTCTTC. It translates to CASSSLGSYSNEQFF.

This clonotype was detected many times. V usage is TRBV7-6 and J usage is TRBJ2-7; 7 bases map to TRBD1. Germline CDR1 SGHVS, CDR2 FNYEAQ. Trimming cost V 3 bases and J 3 bases; bases outside gene matches: 5. The CDR3 extends over 14 amino acids. Here the CDR3 reads CASSFQTGSYEQYF. In DNA form, the CDR3 reads TGTGCCAGCAGCTTCCAGACAGGGAGCTACGAGCAGTACTTC.

This clonotype was picked up many times. The V gene is TRBV20-1, the J gene TRBJ2-5; 8 positions match TRBD1. After removal of 6 bases from V and 1 base from J, the junction contained 7 bases not matched to a gene. Germline CDR1 DFQATT, CDR2 SNEGSKA (reference sequence). The CDR3 is made up of 14 amino acids. The CDR3 protein is CSAPDRAVQETQYF. The DNA of the CDR3 is TGCAGTGCCCCGGACAGGGCTGTCCAAGAGACCCAGTACTTC.

This clonotype was seen many times. V and J are TRBV9 and TRBJ1-4, with 10 nucleotides matching TRBD1. V lost 4 bases and J lost 7; bases outside the gene matches: 13. CDR1 is SGDLS, CDR2 YYNGEE, per germline. This CDR3 spans 17 amino acids. The CDR3 region is CASSSRQGAWFGEKLFF. CDR3 bases: TGTGCCAGCAGCTCTCGACAGGGGGCTTGGTTTGGTGAAAAACTGTTTTTT.

This clonotype was found many times. The rearrangement uses TRBV6-6 and TRBJ1-1; TRBD1 is a possible D gene (5 bases). CDR1 and CDR2 from the germline V gene are MNHNY and SVGAGI (reference sequence). The CDR3 consists of 14 residues. V was shortened by 6 bases and J by 0 bases, with 11 bases between the two germline ends. In DNA form, the CDR3 reads TGTGCCAGCAGCCGACAGATCATGAACACTGAAGCTTTCTTT. Residues: CASSRQIMNTEAFF.

A few counts support this clonotype. V gene TRBV25-1 combines with J gene TRBJ2-5; D gene uncertain. The germline CDR1 and CDR2 sequences are MGHDK and SYGVNS. This CDR3 region has 17 residues. Trimming removed 2 bases at V and 5 bases at J, with 21 bases between. CDR3 in amino acids: CASSEPPGRSLSETQYF. DNA for the CDR3: TGTGCCAGCAGTGAACCCCCGGGCAGATCCCTGAGCGAGACCCAGTACTTC.

The table lists this clonotype with many counts. J is TRBJ1-4 and V is TRBV7-2; D might be TRBD1 (5 bases). The V and J ends lost 7 bases and 8 bases respectively, with 11 bases between them. The CDR3 is 12 residues long. The germline gives CDR1 SGHTA, CDR2 FQGNSA. The CDR3 bases are TGTGCCAGCACAGGGCTGCGGGAAAAACTGTTTTTT. Amino acids: CASTGLREKLFF.

This clonotype was seen ten or more times. V gene TRBV5-1 combines with J gene TRBJ2-3, with D hard to call. CDR1 and CDR2 (germline): SGHRS, YFSETQ. V was pared by 1 base and J by 6 bases, with 12 bases between. The CDR3 loop spans 14 amino acids. The CDR3 coding sequence is TGCGCCAGCAGCTTGTTCGGTAGTACCGATACGCAGTATTTT. Amino acids: CASSLFGSTDTQYF.

Many counts were recorded for this clonotype. The chain couples TRBV7-3 to TRBJ2-5, with 9 bases identical to TRBD2. The germline gives CDR1 SGHTA, CDR2 FQGTGA. The CDR3 runs to 14 residues. Trimming at V came to 3 bases and at J to 4 bases, leaving 3 bases not matched to a gene. CDR3 in DNA: TGTGCCAGCAGCTTCGGCGGGAGGGGAGAGACCCAGTACTTC. As protein: CASSFGGRGETQYF. Together with reference TRBV7-3 and TRBJ2-5, the CDR3 gives the full variable domain: GAGVSQTPSNKVTEKGKYVELRCDPISGHTALYWYRQSLGQGPEFLIYFQGTGAADDSGLPNDRFFAVRPEGSVSTLKIQRTERGDSAVYLCASSFGGRGETQYFGPGTRLLVL.

This clonotype was detected many times. The rearrangement links TRBV27 to TRBJ2-4, with 8 bases matching TRBD2. Unmatched junction bases numbered 4, after V lost 6 bases and J lost 0 bases. From germline, CDR1 is MNHEY and CDR2 SMNVEV (reference sequence). The CDR3 covers 15 residues. Here the CDR3 reads CASSREGLAKNIQYF. The CDR3 nucleotides read TGTGCCAGCAGCCGGGAGGGCCTAGCCAAAAACATTCAGTACTTC.

The chain links TRBV4-1 to TRBJ2-1; unclear D gene. There are 17 residues in the CDR3. Germline V lookup: CDR1 MGHRA, CDR2 YSYEKL. Trimming left V 4 bases short and J 3 bases short, with 19 bases between. CDR3 nucleotide sequence: TGCGCCAGCAGCCTAAGAGGAACAGCGCTAAACTACAATGAGCAGTTCTTC. It translates to CASSLRGTALNYNEQFF.